The clone carrying this T cell receptor (beta chain) was seen more than once but under ten times. The sample belongs to a study of T cells of healthy individuals. V shed 4 bases, J shed 2 bases, and the junction held 5 bases outside the gene matches. The CDR3 covers 16 residues. Germline loops: CDR1 SSHAT, CDR2 FNYEAQ (reference sequence). One entry per CDR3 protein, called by TCRdb with MiXCR from the 5' RACE reads. Of about 53,000 distinct CDR3 sequences in the sample, 14% to 15% were seen once. The origin of this receptor is a human donor in good health. The rearrangement links TRBV7-7 to TRBJ2-1; TRBD1 aligns across 10 bases. The CDR3, as DNA: TGTGCCAGCAGCTCTATAGGACAGGGGGCCTACAATGAGCAGTTCTTC. It yields the protein CASSSIGQGAYNEQFF. The whole variable domain, remainder taken from reference TRBV7-7 and TRBJ2-1, is GAGVSQSPRYKVTKRGQDVTLRCDPISSHATLYWYQQALGQGPEFLTYFNYEAQPDKSGLPSDRFSAERPEGSISTLTIQRTEQRDSAMYRCASSSIGQGAYNEQFFGPGTRLTVL.